This T cell receptor (beta chain) was profiled in a study of identical twins. Study-level points and caveats: Within twin pairs, the out-of-frame alpha sequences they shared showed excess low generation probability. Fewer insertions were carried by abundant cord blood beta clonotypes, but none was seen in memory repertoires. Sequences that were beta out-of-frame showed weaker excess twin sharing.

Worth noting for this clonotype: Its antigen remains unidentified.

Template switching introduced a universal primer site, and the cDNA bore unique molecular identifiers. TCRdb analysed the 5' RACE reads with MiXCR anew, one entry per CDR3 protein. The repertoire holds 500,000 to 700,000 distinct CDR3 sequences, with around 7.4% as singletons. This CDR3 spans 16 amino acids. V was trimmed by 0 bases and J by 0 bases, leaving 12 bases between them. Per the germline V gene, CDR1 is SGDLS and CDR2 is YYNGEE. A further study also used this sample, focusing on yellow fever vaccine responses in identical twins.

This rearrangement joins TRBV9 to TRBJ2-5; D may be TRBD1 (6 bases). Sequences were obtained from PBMCs. The TCR comes from a woman younger than 35 in good health. CDR3 DNA: TGTGCCAGCAGCGTAGCTCTTTGGACAGACCAAGAGACCCAGTACTTC. The encoded protein is CASSVALWTDQETQYF.